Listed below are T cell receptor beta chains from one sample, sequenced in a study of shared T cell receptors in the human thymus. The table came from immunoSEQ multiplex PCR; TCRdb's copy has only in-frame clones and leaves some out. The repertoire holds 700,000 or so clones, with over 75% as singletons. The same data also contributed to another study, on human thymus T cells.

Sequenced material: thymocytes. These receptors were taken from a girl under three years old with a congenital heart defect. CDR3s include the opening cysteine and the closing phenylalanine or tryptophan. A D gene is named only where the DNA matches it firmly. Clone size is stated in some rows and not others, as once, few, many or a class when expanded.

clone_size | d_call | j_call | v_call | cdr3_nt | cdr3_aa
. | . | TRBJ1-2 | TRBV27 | TGTGCCAGCAGTTCCCACAGAAGGGAGCACTATGGCTACACCTTC | CASSSHRREHYGYTF
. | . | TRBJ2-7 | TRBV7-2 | TGTGCCAGCAGCTCGCAGGAACCTGGGCCCCCATTACGCGAGCAGTACTTC | CASSSQEPGPPLREQYF
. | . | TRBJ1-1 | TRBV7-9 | TGTGCCAGCAGCTTACCTTTGGGGGCGTCGAACACTGAAGCTTTCTTT | CASSLPLGASNTEAFF
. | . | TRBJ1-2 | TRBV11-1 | TGTGCCAGCAGCCCGGGACGTGACGGGAGGAGCTATGGCTACACCTTC | CASSPGRDGRSYGYTF
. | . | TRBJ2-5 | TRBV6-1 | TGTGCCAGCTTCAGGGATCGGGAGACCCAGTACTTC | CASFRDRETQYF
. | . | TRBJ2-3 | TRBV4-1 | TGCGCCAGCAGCTCCCTGGATACGCAGTATTTT | CASSSLDTQYF
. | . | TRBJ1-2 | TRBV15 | TGTGCCACCAGCAGAGATTGGCAGGGGCCTACTAACTATGGCTACACCTTC | CATSRDWQGPTNYGYTF
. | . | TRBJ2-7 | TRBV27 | TGTGCCAGCAAGGGACTTCAGTCTGTAAACTACGAGCAGTACTTC | CASKGLQSVNYEQYF
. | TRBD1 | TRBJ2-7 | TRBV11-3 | TGTGCCAGCACCCCCAGGACAGGGCCTTCCTACGAGCAGTACTTC | CASTPRTGPSYEQYF
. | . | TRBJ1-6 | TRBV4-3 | TGCGCCAGCAGCCAAAGTAAGGCACAGGGTTTGACACCCCTCCACTTT | CASSQSKAQGLTPLHF
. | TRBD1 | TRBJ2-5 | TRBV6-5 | TGTGCCAGCAGTTACGGGACAGGAAGGTGGGAGACCCAGTACTTC | CASSYGTGRWETQYF
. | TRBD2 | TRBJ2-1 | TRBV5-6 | TGTGCCAGCAGCCGGGGACTAGCGGGGTACAATGAGCAGTTCTTC | CASSRGLAGYNEQFF
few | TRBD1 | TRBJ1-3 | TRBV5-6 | TGTGCCAGCAGCTTGGTCTGGGACAGGGGGAATCGAAACACCATATATTTT | CASSLVWDRGNRNTIYF
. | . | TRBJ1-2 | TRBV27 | TGTGCCAGCAGTGCCTACAGGGTTCCTCGCGGCTACACCTTC | CASSAYRVPRGYTF
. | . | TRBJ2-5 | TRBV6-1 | TGTGCCAGCAGTGTCCGAGAGGTAGGGAGCCAGGCCCAAGAGACCCAGTACTTC | CASSVREVGSQAQETQYF
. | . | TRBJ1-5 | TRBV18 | TGTGCCAGCTCACCAGAGAGTACGGGGTTGCAGCCCCAGCATTTT | CASSPESTGLQPQHF
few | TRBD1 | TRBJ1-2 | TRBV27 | TGTGCCAGCAGTCAAGACAGGGACAGGGACGGAAACTATGGCTACACCTTC | CASSQDRDRDGNYGYTF
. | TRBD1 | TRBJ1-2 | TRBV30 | TGTGCCTGGAGGGATTGGACAGGGAAACACTATGGCTACACCTTC | CAWRDWTGKHYGYTF
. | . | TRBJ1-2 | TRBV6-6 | TGTGCCAGCACCTTCACCGGGACTCATGGCTACACCTTC | CASTFTGTHGYTF
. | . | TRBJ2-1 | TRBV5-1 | TGCGCCAGCAGCTTTCTTGCGTACGTGGCGGGGAGCTCCTACAATGAGCAGTTCTTC | CASSFLAYVAGSSYNEQFF
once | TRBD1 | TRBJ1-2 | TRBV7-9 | TGTGCCAGCACATCATCGCTCCTTCAGGGGGCAGAGGACGGCTACACCTTC | CASTSSLLQGAEDGYTF
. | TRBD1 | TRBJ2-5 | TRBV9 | TGTGCCAGCAGCGTCGACAGGGCTCACCAAGAGACCCAGTACTTC | CASSVDRAHQETQYF
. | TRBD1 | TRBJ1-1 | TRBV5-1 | TGCGCCAGCAGCTTGGTTCCAGGGGGCTCCATGAACACTGAAGCTTTCTTT | CASSLVPGGSMNTEAFF
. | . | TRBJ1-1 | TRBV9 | TGTGCCAGCAGCGTAGCTGTCCAGTCAGTTGAAGCTTTCTTT | CASSVAVQSVEAFF
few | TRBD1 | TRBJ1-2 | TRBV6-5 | TGTGCCAGCAGCGACAGGGACTATGGCTACACCTTC | CASSDRDYGYTF
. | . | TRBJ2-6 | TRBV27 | TGTGCCAGCAGTTTCCACCCTATCTCTGGGGCCAACGTCCTGACTTTC | CASSFHPISGANVLTF
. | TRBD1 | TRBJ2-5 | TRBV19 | TGTGCCAGTAGTATAGGGGACAGGGAGACCCAGTACTTC | CASSIGDRETQYF
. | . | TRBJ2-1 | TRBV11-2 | TGTGCCAGCAGCTTAGGCACCTCCGGAGATGAGCAGTTCTTC | CASSLGTSGDEQFF
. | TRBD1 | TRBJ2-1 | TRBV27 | TGTGCCAGCAGTCCCTATACAGGGGACTCCTACAATGAGCAGTTCTTC | CASSPYTGDSYNEQFF
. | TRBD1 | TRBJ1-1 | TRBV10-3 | TGTGCCATTACCACCGGGACAGGGGTTGGAGCTTTCTTT | CAITTGTGVGAFF
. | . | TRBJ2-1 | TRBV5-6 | TGTGCCAGCAGGCCTACCGGTAGAGGCTCCTACAATGAGCAGTTCTTC | CASRPTGRGSYNEQFF
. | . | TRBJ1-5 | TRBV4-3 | TGCGCCAGCAGCCATCACAGGGATCAGCCCCAGCATTTT | CASSHHRDQPQHF
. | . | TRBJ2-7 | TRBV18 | TGTGCCAGCTCACCTTGGACGGACACCTACGAGCAGTACTTC | CASSPWTDTYEQYF
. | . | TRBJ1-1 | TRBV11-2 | TGTGCCAGCAGCTTAGCCCCGGGGTACACTGAAGCTTTCTTT | CASSLAPGYTEAFF
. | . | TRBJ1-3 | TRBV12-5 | TGTGCTAGTGGTTCCCCTCCGGGTCCCTCTGGAAACACCATATATTTT | CASGSPPGPSGNTIYF
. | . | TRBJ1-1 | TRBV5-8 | TGTGCCAGTACCAGGGACACCCTAAAAGGCACTGAAGCTTTCTTT | CASTRDTLKGTEAFF
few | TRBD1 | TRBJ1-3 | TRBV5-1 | TGCGCCAGCAGCCCCGACAGGGCTGGAAACACCATATATTTT | CASSPDRAGNTIYF
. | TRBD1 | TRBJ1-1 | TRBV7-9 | TGTGCCAGCAGCTTGGGACAGCCGAACACTGAAGCTTTCTTT | CASSLGQPNTEAFF
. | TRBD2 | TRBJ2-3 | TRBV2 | TGTGCCAGCACCCGTCCGGGGGGATTCACAGATACGCAGTATTTT | CASTRPGGFTDTQYF
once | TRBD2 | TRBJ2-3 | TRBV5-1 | TGCGCCAGCAGCTTGGCCAGGATCACTAGCGGGGGGGTCTTCACGAACACAGATACGCAGTATTTT | CASSLARITSGGVFTNTDTQYF
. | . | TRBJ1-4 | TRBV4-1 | TGCGCCAGCAGCCAAGGGTTCCGCCGGCTAGCAACTAATGAAAAACTGTTTTTT | CASSQGFRRLATNEKLFF
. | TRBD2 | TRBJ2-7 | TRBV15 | TGTGCCACCAGCAGAGGATATCCTGCGGGGGTGACAGCGTCCTACGAGCAGTACTTC | CATSRGYPAGVTASYEQYF
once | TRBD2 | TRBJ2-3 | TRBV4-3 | TGCGCCAGCAGCCAGGAGGGGACTAGCGGGTGGGATACGCAGTATTTT | CASSQEGTSGWDTQYF
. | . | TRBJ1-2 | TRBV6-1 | TGTGCCAGCAGTGAAGCGCGGTGGTTTGCCCCTAACTATGGCTACACCTTC | CASSEARWFAPNYGYTF
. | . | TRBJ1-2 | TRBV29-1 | TGCAGCGGAGACAGAACAGTCATCTATGGCTACACCTTC | CSGDRTVIYGYTF
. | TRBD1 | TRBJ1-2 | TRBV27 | TGTGCCAGCAGTCTACTTGGTTACAGGGGAGGCTACACCTTC | CASSLLGYRGGYTF